This entry lists 16 T cell receptor beta chains sequenced from one sample in a study of OX40 agonist ivuxolimab in advanced cancers. Sequencing used immunoSEQ multiplex PCR; TCRdb keeps in-frame clones, though not all of them. This sample has tens of thousands of clones; around 84% occur once, and the top ten carry under 30%. This material consisted of CD4+ or CD8+ T cells sorted from blood, taken in a trial of the OX40 agonist ivuxolimab. The source is an adult with an advanced solid tumor such as melanoma, head and neck, liver or kidney cancer.

The V call is TRBV28, the J call TRBJ2-7, with 9 bases that match TRBD2. The V and J ends lost 3 bases and 4 bases, in that order; junction bases with no gene match: 7. Germline V gives CDR1 MDHEN, CDR2 SYDVKM. This CDR3 has 15 amino acids. CDR3 coding DNA: TGTGCCAGCAGTTTCGCGGATAGCGGGAGTTACGAGCAGTACTTC. This encodes CASSFADSGSYEQYF.

This rearrangement joins TRBV27 to TRBJ2-3, with 14 positions matching TRBD2. With 5 bases clipped from V and 4 bases from J, the junction kept 5 bases outside the gene matches. Per germline, CDR1 MNHEY and CDR2 SMNVEV (reference sequence). The CDR3 runs to 16 residues. In DNA form, the CDR3 reads TGTGCCAGCAGTCGGACTAGCGGGGGGTTCGCAGATACGCAGTATTTT. It translates to CASSRTSGGFADTQYF.

This chain connects TRBV6-5 to TRBJ2-3; TRBD2 matches 10 bases. Germline V CDR1 and CDR2: MNHEY, SVGAGI. The CDR3 covers 14 residues. With 6 bases clipped from V and 6 bases from J, the junction kept 6 bases outside the gene matches. CDR3: CASSPKRGGDTQYF. Here the CDR3 DNA reads TGTGCCAGCAGCCCAAAGCGGGGGGGCGATACGCAGTATTTT.

The V gene is TRBV19, the J gene TRBJ2-5; possibly TRBD2 for D (7 bases). V was clipped by 3 bases and J by 2 bases, with 16 bases between them. Germline V lookup: CDR1 LNHDA, CDR2 SQIVND (reference sequence). The CDR3 extends over 16 amino acids. CDR3 sequence: CASSIFLGRGQETQYF. The CDR3 DNA reads TGTGCCAGTAGTATTTTTTTGGGGAGGGGGCAAGAGACCCAGTACTTC.

This clone was seen only a few times. This chain joins TRBV19 and TRBJ2-2; 10 positions match TRBD2. The CDR3 length is 21 residues. Looked up from germline, CDR1 is LNHDA and CDR2 is SQIVND (reference sequence). V gave up 6 bases and J gave up 0 bases; unmatched junction bases: 19. The CDR3 loop reads CASSRTPLVGLAASNTGELFF. CDR3 DNA sequence: TGTGCCAGTAGCCGTACCCCCCTAGTAGGACTAGCGGCATCGAACACCGGGGAGCTGTTTTTT.

The rearrangement links TRBV19 to TRBJ2-2; tentative D call: TRBD1 (5 bases). V lost 10 bases, J lost 3 bases, and 15 bases lay in between. The CDR3 spans 14 residues. Germline CDR1 LNHDA, CDR2 SQIVND (reference sequence). Here the CDR3 DNA reads TGTGCCACCTCCCCAGGGCCGGACACCGGGGAGCTGTTTTTT. Translated: CATSPGPDTGELFF.

The chain combines TRBV5-4 with TRBJ2-7; D may correspond to TRBD1 or TRBD2 (6 bases each). Trimming took off 0 bases at V and 0 bases at J, with 13 bases between the two ends. Per germline, CDR1 SGHNT and CDR2 YYREEE (reference sequence). This CDR3 is built from 16 residues. This CDR3 is CASSLVSGGPSYEQYF. CDR3 bases: TGTGCCAGCAGCTTGGTGTCCGGGGGCCCCTCCTACGAGCAGTACTTC.

The chain joins TRBV6-5 to TRBJ1-5; possible D gene TRBD1, 6 bases. CDR3 length: 15 residues. V lost 2 bases to trimming and J lost 3 bases, with 11 bases between them. Per the germline V gene, CDR1 is MNHEY and CDR2 is SVGAGI. The DNA of the CDR3 is TGTGCCAGCAGTTACCAATCGGGGGCCAATCAGCCCCAGCATTTT. This encodes CASSYQSGANQPQHF.

The chain carries TRBV30 and TRBJ2-1; no clear D gene. In germline, CDR1 is GTSNPN, CDR2 SVGIG (reference sequence). This CDR3 region has 12 residues. V was clipped by 0 bases and J by 7 bases, with 7 bases between them. This CDR3 is CAWSVGKNEQFF. The DNA for the CDR3 is TGTGCCTGGAGTGTGGGTAAGAATGAGCAGTTCTTC.

Concerning this clone: Without the conserved terminal phenylalanine or tryptophan, this CDR3 likely stems from a read error. CDR3 DNA: TGCAGCGGCACTAGCGGGAGAAGCAACGAGCAGTACCTC. Its translation is CSGTSGRSNEQYL. The chain couples TRBV29-1 to TRBJ2-7; 11 bases align to TRBD2. Germline CDR1 SQVTM, CDR2 ANQGSEA. The V gene end was trimmed by 7 bases and the J gene end by 5 bases; junction bases not matched to a gene: 7. The CDR3 has 13 amino acids.

In this sample, this clone turned up a few times. The V call is TRBV9, the J call TRBJ1-2; 11 bases match TRBD1. The trim removed 4 bases at V and 3 bases at J, leaving 11 bases unmatched. The CDR3 runs to 17 residues. CDR1 SGDLS and CDR2 YYNGEE come from the germline V gene. The CDR3 nucleotides are TGTGCCAGCAGCCCTCTCGTTCGGGGACAGGGGGACTATGGCTACACCTTC. Translating it yields CASSPLVRGQGDYGYTF.

This clone was seen just once. This chain uses TRBV6-1 with TRBJ2-7, with 7 bases matching TRBD2. J was trimmed by 0 bases and V by 8 bases; bases with no gene match: 4. There are 13 residues in the CDR3. The V gene's germline CDR1 is MNHNS and CDR2 SASEGT. The CDR3 loop reads CASGVAGSYEQYF. DNA for the CDR3: TGTGCCAGCGGGGTAGCGGGCTCCTACGAGCAGTACTTC.

This clone was observed a few times. The J gene is TRBJ2-3, the V gene TRBV7-2, with 10 bases that match TRBD2. The CDR3 totals 15 residues. The V gene's germline CDR1 is SGHTA and CDR2 FQGNSA. V trimming: 6 bases; J trimming: 5 bases; junction bases outside the gene matches: 8. As DNA, the CDR3 is TGTGCCAGCAGTTGGACTAGCGGAGAATTAGATACGCAGTATTTT. Translation: CASSWTSGELDTQYF.

V usage is TRBV7-2 and J usage is TRBJ2-5; possibly TRBD2 for D (6 bases). V was cut by 4 bases and J by 5 bases, with 23 bases left in between. Germline values: CDR1 SGHTA, CDR2 FQGNSA. The CDR3 spans 17 residues. The CDR3 loop is CASSSAGLPPQRETQYF. CDR3 DNA sequence: TGTGCCAGCAGCTCCGCGGGACTCCCACCCCAGCGGGAGACCCAGTACTTC. Looking up the rest from reference TRBV7-2 and TRBJ2-5 gives the full variable domain: GAGVSQSPSNKVTEKGKDVELRCDPISGHTALYWYRQSLGQGLEFLIYFQGNSAPDKSGLPSDRFSAERTGGSVSTLTIQRTQQEDSAVYLCASSSAGLPPQRETQYFGPGTRLLVL.

The V gene is TRBV4-3, the J gene TRBJ2-7; 7 bases map to TRBD2. The CDR3 length is 16 residues. Germline lookup yields CDR1 LGHNA and CDR2 YSLEER. With 5 bases clipped from V and 2 bases from J, the junction kept 12 bases outside the gene matches. CDR3 loop: CASSALLGGVTYEQYF. In DNA, the CDR3 is TGCGCCAGCAGCGCGCTCTTGGGGGGGGTCACCTACGAGCAGTACTTC.

The chain joins TRBV7-8 to TRBJ2-3, with 9 bases fitting TRBD1. Germline V gene lookup returns CDR1 SGHVS and CDR2 FQNEAQ. The CDR3 runs to 14 residues. The trim removed 1 base at V and 9 bases at J, leaving 5 bases unmatched. CDR3 DNA sequence: TGTGCCAGCAGCTTAGAACAGGGGGCGAAAACGCAGTATTTT. Residues: CASSLEQGAKTQYF.